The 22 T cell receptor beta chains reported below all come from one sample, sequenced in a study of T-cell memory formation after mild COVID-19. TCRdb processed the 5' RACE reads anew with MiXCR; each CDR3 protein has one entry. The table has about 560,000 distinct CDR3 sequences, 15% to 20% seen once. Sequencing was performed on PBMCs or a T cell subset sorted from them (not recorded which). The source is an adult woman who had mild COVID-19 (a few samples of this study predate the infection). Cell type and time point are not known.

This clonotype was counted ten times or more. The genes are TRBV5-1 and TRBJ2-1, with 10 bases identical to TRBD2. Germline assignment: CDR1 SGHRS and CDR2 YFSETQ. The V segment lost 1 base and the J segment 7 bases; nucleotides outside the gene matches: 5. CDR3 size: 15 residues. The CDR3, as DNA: TGCGCCAGCAGCTTGCTTACTAGCGGGGATAATGAGCAGTTCTTC. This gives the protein CASSLLTSGDNEQFF.

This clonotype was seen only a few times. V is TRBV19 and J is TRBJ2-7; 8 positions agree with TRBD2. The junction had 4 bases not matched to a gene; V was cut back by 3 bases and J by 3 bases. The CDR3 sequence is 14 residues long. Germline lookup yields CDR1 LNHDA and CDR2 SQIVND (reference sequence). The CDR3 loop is CASSMGLVDYEQYF. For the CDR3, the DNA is TGTGCCAGTAGTATGGGACTAGTGGACTACGAGCAGTACTTC.

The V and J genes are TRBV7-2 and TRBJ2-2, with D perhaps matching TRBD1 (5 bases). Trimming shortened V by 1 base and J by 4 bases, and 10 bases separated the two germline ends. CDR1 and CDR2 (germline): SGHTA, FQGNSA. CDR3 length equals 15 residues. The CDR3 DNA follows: TGTGCCAGCAGCTTAGGGGGCCACATCACCGGGGAGCTGTTTTTT. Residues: CASSLGGHITGELFF.

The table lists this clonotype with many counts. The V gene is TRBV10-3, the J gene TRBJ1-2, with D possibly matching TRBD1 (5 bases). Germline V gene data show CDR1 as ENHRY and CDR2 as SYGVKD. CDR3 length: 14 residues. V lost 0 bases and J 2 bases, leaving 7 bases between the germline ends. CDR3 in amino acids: CAISESTVNYGYTF. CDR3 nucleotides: TGTGCCATCAGTGAGTCGACAGTCAACTATGGCTACACCTTC.

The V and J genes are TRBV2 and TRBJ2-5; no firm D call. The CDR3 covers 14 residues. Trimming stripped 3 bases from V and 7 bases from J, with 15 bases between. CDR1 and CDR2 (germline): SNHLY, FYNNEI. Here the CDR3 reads CASSDPRGFGTQYF. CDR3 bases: TGTGCCAGCAGTGACCCCCGTGGGTTCGGGACCCAGTACTTC.

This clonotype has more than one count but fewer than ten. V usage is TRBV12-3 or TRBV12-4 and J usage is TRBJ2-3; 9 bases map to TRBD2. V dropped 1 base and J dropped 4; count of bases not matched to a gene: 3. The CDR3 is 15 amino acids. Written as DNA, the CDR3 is TGTGCCAGCAGTTTAGGGGGACTAGCTTCAGATACGCAGTATTTT. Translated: CASSLGGLASDTQYF.

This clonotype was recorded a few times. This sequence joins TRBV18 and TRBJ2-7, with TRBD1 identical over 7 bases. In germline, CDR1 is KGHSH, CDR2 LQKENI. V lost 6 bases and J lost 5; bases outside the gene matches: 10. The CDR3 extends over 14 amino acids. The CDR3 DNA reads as TGTGCCAGCTCTCGAGCAGGGACAGAGGACGAGCAGTACTTC. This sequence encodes CASSRAGTEDEQYF.

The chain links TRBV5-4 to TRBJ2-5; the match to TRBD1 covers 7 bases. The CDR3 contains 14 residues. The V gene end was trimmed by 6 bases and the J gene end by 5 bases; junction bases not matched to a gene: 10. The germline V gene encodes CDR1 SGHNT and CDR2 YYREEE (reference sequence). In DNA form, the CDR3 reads TGTGCCAGCACCCGACGGGACAGTGCGGAGACCCAGTACTTC. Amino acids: CASTRRDSAETQYF.

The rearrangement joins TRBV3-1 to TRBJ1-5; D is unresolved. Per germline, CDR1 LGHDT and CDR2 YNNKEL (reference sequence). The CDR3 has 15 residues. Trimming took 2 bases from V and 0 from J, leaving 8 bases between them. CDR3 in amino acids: CASSQQYSSNQPQHF. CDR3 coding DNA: TGTGCCAGCAGCCAACAATACAGTAGCAATCAGCCCCAGCATTTT.

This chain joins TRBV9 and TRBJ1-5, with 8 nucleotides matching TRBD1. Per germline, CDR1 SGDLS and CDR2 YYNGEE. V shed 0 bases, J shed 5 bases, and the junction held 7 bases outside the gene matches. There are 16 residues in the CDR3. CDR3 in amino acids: CASSVGAGTGDQPQHF. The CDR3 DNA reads TGTGCCAGCAGCGTAGGGGCGGGGACAGGAGATCAGCCCCAGCATTTT.

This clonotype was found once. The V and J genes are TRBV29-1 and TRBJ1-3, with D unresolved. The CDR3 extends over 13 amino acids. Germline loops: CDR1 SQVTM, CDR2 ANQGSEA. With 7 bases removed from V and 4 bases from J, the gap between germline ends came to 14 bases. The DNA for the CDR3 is TGCAGCGCCGCGGACTTTGGGGGAAACACCATATATTTT. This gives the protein CSAADFGGNTIYF.

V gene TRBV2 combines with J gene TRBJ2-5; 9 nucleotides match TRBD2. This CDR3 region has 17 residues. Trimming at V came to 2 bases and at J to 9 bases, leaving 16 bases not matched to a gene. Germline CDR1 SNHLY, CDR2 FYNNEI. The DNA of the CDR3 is TGTGCCAGCAGTGAAAGACTAGCGGACCGTCTTGTCAGGGCCCAGTACTTC. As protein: CASSERLADRLVRAQYF.

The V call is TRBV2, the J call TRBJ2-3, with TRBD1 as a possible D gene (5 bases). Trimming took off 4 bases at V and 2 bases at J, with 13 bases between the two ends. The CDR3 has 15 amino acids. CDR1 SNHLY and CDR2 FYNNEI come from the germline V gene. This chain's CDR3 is CASSVQGSDTDTQYF. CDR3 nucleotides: TGTGCCAGCAGTGTGCAGGGCTCCGACACAGATACGCAGTATTTT. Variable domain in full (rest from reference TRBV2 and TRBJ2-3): EPEVTQTPSHQVTQMGQEVILRCVPISNHLYFYWYRQILGQKVEFLVSFYNNEISEKSEIFDDQFSVERPDGSNFTLKIRSTKLEDSAMYFCASSVQGSDTDTQYFGPGTRLTVL.

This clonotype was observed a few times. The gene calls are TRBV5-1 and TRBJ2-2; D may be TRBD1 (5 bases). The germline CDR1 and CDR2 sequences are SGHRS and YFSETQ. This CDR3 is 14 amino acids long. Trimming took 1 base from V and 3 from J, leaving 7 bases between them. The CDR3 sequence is CASSLLGDTGELFF. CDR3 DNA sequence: TGCGCCAGCAGCTTGTTAGGGGACACCGGGGAGCTGTTTTTT.

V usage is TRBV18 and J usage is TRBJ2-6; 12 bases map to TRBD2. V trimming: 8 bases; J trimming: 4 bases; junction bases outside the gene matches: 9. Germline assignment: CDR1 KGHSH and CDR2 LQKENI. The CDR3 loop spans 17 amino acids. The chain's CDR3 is CASTSGGPLYGANVLTF. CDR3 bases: TGTGCCAGCACTAGCGGGGGGCCGCTCTACGGGGCCAACGTCCTGACTTTC.

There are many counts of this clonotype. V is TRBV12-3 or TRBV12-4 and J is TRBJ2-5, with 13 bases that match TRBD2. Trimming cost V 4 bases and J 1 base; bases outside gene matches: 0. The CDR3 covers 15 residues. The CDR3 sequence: CASSWTSGSQETQYF. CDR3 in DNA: TGTGCCAGCAGTTGGACTAGCGGGAGCCAAGAGACCCAGTACTTC.

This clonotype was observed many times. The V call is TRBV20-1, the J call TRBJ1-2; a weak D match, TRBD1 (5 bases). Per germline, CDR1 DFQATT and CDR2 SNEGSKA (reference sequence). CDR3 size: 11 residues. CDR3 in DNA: TGCGGGGCCCGCGAAGGGTATGGCTACACCTTC. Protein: CGAREGYGYTF.

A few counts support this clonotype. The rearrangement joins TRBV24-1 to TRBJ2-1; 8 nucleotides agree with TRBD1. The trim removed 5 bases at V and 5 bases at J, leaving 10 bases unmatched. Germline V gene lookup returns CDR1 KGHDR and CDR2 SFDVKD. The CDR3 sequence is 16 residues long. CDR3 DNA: TGTGCCACCAGTGCGCCATCGGGACAGGTAGACAATGAGCAGTTCTTC. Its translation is CATSAPSGQVDNEQFF.

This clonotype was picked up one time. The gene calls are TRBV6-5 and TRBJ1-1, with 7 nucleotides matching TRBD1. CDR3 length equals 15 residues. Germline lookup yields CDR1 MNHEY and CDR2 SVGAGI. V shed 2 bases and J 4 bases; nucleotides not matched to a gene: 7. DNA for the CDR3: TGTGCCAGCAGTTACGACAGGGCCGTGAGCACTGAAGCTTTCTTT. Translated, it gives CASSYDRAVSTEAFF.

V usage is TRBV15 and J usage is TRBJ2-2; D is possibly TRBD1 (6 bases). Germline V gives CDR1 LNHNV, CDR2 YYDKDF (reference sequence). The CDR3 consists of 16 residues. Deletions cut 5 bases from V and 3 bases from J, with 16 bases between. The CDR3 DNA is TGTGCCACCAGCGGCCAACAGGGACGGGACACCGGGGAGCTGTTTTTT. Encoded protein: CATSGQQGRDTGELFF.

Here the CDR3 DNA reads TGTGCCTGGAGACTGACAGTCTCCTATGGCTACACCTTC. Its translation is CAWRLTVSYGYTF. The chain employs TRBV30 and TRBJ1-2; D possibly corresponds to TRBD1 (5 bases). Between the trimmed V and J ends, which lost 3 bases and 4 bases, there was a span of 12 bases. The CDR3 contains 13 residues. Germline-derived CDR1 and CDR2 are GTSNPN and SVGIG (reference sequence).

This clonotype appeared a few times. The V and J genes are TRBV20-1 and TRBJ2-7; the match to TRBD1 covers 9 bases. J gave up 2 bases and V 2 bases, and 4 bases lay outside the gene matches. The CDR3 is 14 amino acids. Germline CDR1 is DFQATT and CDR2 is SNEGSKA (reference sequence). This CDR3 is CSARPGQGPYEQYF. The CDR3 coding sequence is TGCAGTGCTAGACCGGGACAGGGTCCCTACGAGCAGTACTTC.